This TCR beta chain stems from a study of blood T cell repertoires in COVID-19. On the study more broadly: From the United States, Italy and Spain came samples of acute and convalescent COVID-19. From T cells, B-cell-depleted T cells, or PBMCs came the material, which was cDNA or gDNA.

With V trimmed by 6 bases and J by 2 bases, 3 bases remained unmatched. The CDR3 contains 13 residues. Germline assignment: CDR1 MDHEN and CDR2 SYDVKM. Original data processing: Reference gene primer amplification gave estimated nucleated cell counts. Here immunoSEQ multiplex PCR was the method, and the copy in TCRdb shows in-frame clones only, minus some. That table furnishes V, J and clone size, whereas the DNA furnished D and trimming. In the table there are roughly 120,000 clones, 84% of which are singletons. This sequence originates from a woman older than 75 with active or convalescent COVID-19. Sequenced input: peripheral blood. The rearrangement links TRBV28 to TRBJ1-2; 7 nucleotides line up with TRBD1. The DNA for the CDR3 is TGTGCCAGCAGGTCGGGACAGAACTATGGCTACACCTTC. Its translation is CASRSGQNYGYTF.